Listed here are 25 T cell receptor beta chains from one sample, sequenced in a study of Graves' ophthalmopathy and Graves' hyperthyroidism. Amplification targeted the TCR beta CDR3 regions, with RNA transcripts as the source material. Second-round multiplex PCR came after a first-round RT-PCR that employed HTBI primers. TCRdb recomputed calls from the multiplex PCR reads with MiXCR, one row per CDR3 protein. The sample contains 900,000 to 1,200,000 distinct CDR3 sequences, about 38% of which appear only once. Sequenced input: peripheral blood or thyroid tissue (not recorded which). These receptor sequences come from an adult man with Graves' hyperthyroidism.

This clonotype was counted at least ten times. The CDR3 reads CASNTNRGDYGYTF. Written as DNA, the CDR3 is TGTGCCAGCAACACAAACAGGGGGGACTATGGCTACACCTTC. This chain uses TRBV2 with TRBJ1-2, with 8 positions matching TRBD1. Germline CDR1 and CDR2: SNHLY and FYNNEI. Trimming removed 7 bases from V and 3 bases from J; junction bases left unmatched: 7. The CDR3 contains 14 residues.

This chain links TRBV20-1 with TRBJ2-6, with 7 positions matching TRBD2. CDR1 and CDR2 from the germline V gene are DFQATT and SNEGSKA (reference sequence). The CDR3 length is 16 residues. V was pared by 6 bases and J by 1 base, with 9 bases of the junction left unmatched. CDR3 nucleotide sequence: TGCAGTGCCCGACAACCGGGAGGTTCTGGGGCCAACGTCCTGACTTTC. It encodes CSARQPGGSGANVLTF.

There are many counts of this clonotype. CDR3 sequence: CASIHRTGGRETQYF. The CDR3 region has the DNA TGTGCCAGCATTCATCGCACAGGGGGCAGGGAGACCCAGTACTTC. The V call is TRBV2, the J call TRBJ2-5; the match to TRBD1 covers 9 bases. The germline V gene encodes CDR1 SNHLY and CDR2 FYNNEI. Losses at the gene ends were 7 bases for V and 5 bases for J; bases not matched to a gene: 11. CDR3 length: 15 amino acids.

There are a few counts of this clonotype. This chain joins TRBV19 and TRBJ2-7, with 7 bases that match TRBD1. The CDR3 consists of 16 residues. Germline V gene data show CDR1 as LNHDA and CDR2 as SQIVND (reference sequence). The V and J ends lost 0 bases and 4 bases, in that order; junction bases with no gene match: 9. In DNA form, the CDR3 reads TGTGCCAGTAGTATAGATCAGGCAGGGGGACCTTACGAGCAGTACTTC. It encodes CASSIDQAGGPYEQYF.

With respect to this clonotype: Given a much more abundant clone one base away, this may be a read error. The gene calls are TRBV10-3 and TRBJ1-4; D might be TRBD1 (5 bases). Germline V gene data show CDR1 as ENHRY and CDR2 as SYGVKD. This CDR3 spans 15 amino acids. For the CDR3, the DNA is TGTGCCACCAGTGAGAAGAGAGGGGATCCGGAAAAACTGTTTTTT. This sequence encodes CATSEKRGDPEKLFF.

This clonotype was seen at least ten times. The chain links TRBV29-1 to TRBJ1-1; 10 bases match TRBD1. After removal of 4 bases from V and 0 bases from J, the junction contained 8 bases not matched to a gene. The CDR3 runs to 16 residues. CDR1 and CDR2 (germline): SQVTM, ANQGSEA. The chain's CDR3 is CSVGRGTGALNTEAFF. CDR3 DNA: TGCAGCGTTGGCCGGGGGACAGGGGCACTGAACACTGAAGCTTTCTTT.

This clonotype was seen at least ten times. This sequence joins TRBV7-2 and TRBJ1-1; D gene uncertain. The V end was cut by 5 bases, the J end by 5 bases, with 15 bases between. The germline V gene has CDR1 SGHTA and CDR2 FQGNSA. The CDR3 extends over 14 amino acids. The CDR3 here is CASSAAGVGTEAFF. The DNA for the CDR3 is TGTGCCAGCAGCGCAGCCGGGGTGGGAACTGAAGCTTTCTTT.

The V call is TRBV2, the J call TRBJ2-7; D is undetermined. The ends were cut back, 6 bases at V and 2 bases at J, with 14 bases in the middle. CDR3 length: 14 amino acids. The germline CDR1 and CDR2 sequences are SNHLY and FYNNEI. CDR3 loop: CASRQQTQTYEQYF. CDR3 DNA sequence: TGTGCCAGCAGACAACAGACACAAACCTACGAGCAGTACTTC. Together with reference TRBV2 and TRBJ2-7, the CDR3 gives the full variable domain: EPEVTQTPSHQVTQMGQEVILRCVPISNHLYFYWYRQILGQKVEFLVSFYNNEISEKSEIFDDQFSVERPDGSNFTLKIRSTKLEDSAMYFCASRQQTQTYEQYFGPGTRLTVT.

At least ten counts were recorded for this clonotype. The chain couples TRBV2 to TRBJ1-6; perhaps TRBD1 as D (6 bases). The V end was cut by 1 base, the J end by 8 bases, with 12 bases between. CDR3 length: 15 amino acids. Germline loops: CDR1 SNHLY, CDR2 FYNNEI. CDR3 nucleotides: TGTGCCAGCAGTGAAGACAGGGTTCGGGATTCACCCCTCCACTTT. Its protein is CASSEDRVRDSPLHF.

J is TRBJ1-1 and V is TRBV6-5, with D perhaps TRBD1 (5 bases). The V end was cut by 2 bases, the J end by 6 bases, with 16 bases between. This CDR3 has 15 amino acids. Germline values: CDR1 MNHEY, CDR2 SVGAGI. DNA for the CDR3: TGTGCCAGCAGTTACGTGTCCAGGGTTGGAGCTGAAGCTTTCTTT. This sequence encodes CASSYVSRVGAEAFF.

The chain combines TRBV5-6 with TRBJ2-2; 10 nucleotides agree with TRBD2. Germline V gives CDR1 SGHDT, CDR2 YYEEEE. CDR3 length: 18 residues. V lost 4 bases and J lost 0; bases outside the gene matches: 9. CDR3 nucleotides: TGTGCCAGCAGCCGGCCTACTAGCGGGGCCTCGAACACCGGGGAGCTGTTTTTT. Translated, it gives CASSRPTSGASNTGELFF.

The rearrangement links TRBV10-3 to TRBJ1-3, with D unresolved. Germline V gene data show CDR1 as ENHRY and CDR2 as SYGVKD. The V end was cut by 5 bases, the J end by 0 bases, with 11 bases between. The CDR3 is 15 residues long. CDR3 in DNA: TGTGCCATCAGTTCTACGGGTTTCTCTGGAAACACCATATATTTT. It is translated as CAISSTGFSGNTIYF.

This clonotype was detected ten times or more. The chain joins TRBV29-1 to TRBJ1-2, with 10 bases that match TRBD1. Losses at the gene ends were 0 bases for V and 7 bases for J; bases not matched to a gene: 8. Germline V CDR1 and CDR2: SQVTM, ANQGSEA. The CDR3 contains 15 residues. The CDR3 loop is CSVEDYGTGDGGYTF. For the CDR3, the DNA is TGCAGCGTTGAAGATTACGGGACAGGGGACGGTGGCTACACCTTC.

This clonotype has a count of ten or more. The chain carries TRBV5-8 and TRBJ1-6; D is unresolved. This CDR3 comprises 14 residues. CDR1 and CDR2 from the germline V gene are SGHTS and YDEGEE. The V gene lost 4 bases and the J gene lost 6 bases, with 11 bases spanning the gap. CDR3 loop: CASSVAGVNSPLHF. CDR3 nucleotide sequence: TGTGCCAGCAGCGTGGCGGGAGTTAATTCACCCCTCCACTTT.

This clonotype came up a few times. This chain joins TRBV20-1 and TRBJ2-7; 9 positions match TRBD2. The CDR3 runs 14 residues. The V segment lost 3 bases and the J segment 4 bases; nucleotides outside the gene matches: 7. Germline loops: CDR1 DFQATT, CDR2 SNEGSKA (reference sequence). CDR3 in DNA: TGCAGTGCTAGTGGCGGGAGGGAATTGTACGAGCAGTACTTC. As protein: CSASGGRELYEQYF.

This rearrangement joins TRBV4-2 to TRBJ2-7, with D perhaps matching TRBD1 or TRBD2 (5 bases each). Germline CDR1 reads LGHNA; CDR2 reads YNFKEQ. Trimming shortened V by 1 base and J by 4 bases, and 11 bases separated the two germline ends. The CDR3 has 14 residues. The CDR3 is CASSQGDRVYEQYF. In DNA, the CDR3 is TGTGCCAGCAGCCAAGGGGACCGAGTGTACGAGCAGTACTTC.

This clonotype was counted many times. This chain joins TRBV15 and TRBJ2-2, with D uncertain. The CDR3 totals 15 residues. Germline lookup yields CDR1 LNHNV and CDR2 YYDKDF (reference sequence). Trimming stripped 0 bases from V and 4 bases from J, with 9 bases between. The CDR3, as DNA: TGTGCCACCAGCAGAGATCTGGCCGGCACCGGGGAGCTGTTTTTT. This gives the protein CATSRDLAGTGELFF.

This clonotype was picked up many times. The V call is TRBV10-3, the J call TRBJ2-5; D call uncertain. Trimming took off 4 bases at V and 0 bases at J, with 6 bases between the two ends. Germline assignment: CDR1 ENHRY and CDR2 SYGVKD. The CDR3 is made up of 13 amino acids. For the CDR3, the DNA is TGTGCCATCAGTGGGGGAAACCAAGAGACCCAGTACTTC. Translating it yields CAISGGNQETQYF.

Note on this clonotype: This may arise from a read error, as a much more abundant clone is one base away. The rearrangement joins TRBV19 to TRBJ1-1, with D maybe TRBD1 (6 bases). CDR3 size: 14 residues. The germline V gene encodes CDR1 LNHDA and CDR2 SQIVND (reference sequence). Trimming removed 5 bases at V and 4 bases at J, with 14 bases between. CDR3 amino acids: CASSLYRVGTEAFF. The CDR3 bases are TGTGCCAGTAGTCTGTACAGGGTGGGCACTGAAGCTTTCTTT. Full variable domain (missing parts from reference TRBV19 and TRBJ1-1): DGGITQSPKYLFRKEGQNVTLSCEQNLNHDAMYWYRQDPGQGLRLIYYSQIVNDFQKGDIAEGYSVSREKKESFPLTVTSAQKNPTAFYLCASSLYRVGTEAFFGQGTRLTVV.

This rearrangement joins TRBV19 to TRBJ1-1; D not certain. The length of the CDR3 is 11 residues. Per the germline V gene, CDR1 is LNHDA and CDR2 is SQIVND (reference sequence). Trimming cost V 6 bases and J 5 bases, with 7 bases left between them. The CDR3 region is CASRQRTEAFF. The CDR3 bases are TGTGCCAGTAGACAGAGGACTGAAGCTTTCTTT.

In its sample, this clonotype was seen many times. J is TRBJ2-5 and V is TRBV7-9; D could derive from TRBD1 or TRBD2 (5 bases each). Germline V gene sequence: CDR1 SEHNR, CDR2 FQNEAQ (reference sequence). The CDR3 contains 11 residues. V shed 5 bases and J shed 10 bases, with 11 bases lying between them. The CDR3 loop reads CASSPRDGQYF. CDR3 coding DNA: TGTGCCAGCAGCCCCCGGGACGGCCAGTACTTC.

The sample holds many counts of this clonotype. The chain employs TRBV19 and TRBJ1-4; a possible D gene is TRBD1 (5 bases). Trimming cost V 4 bases and J 2 bases, with 14 bases left between them. CDR1 and CDR2 from the germline V gene are LNHDA and SQIVND (reference sequence). CDR3 length: 16 residues. The CDR3 bases are TGTGCCAGTAGTACTGGCGACAGCCCGACTAATGAAAAACTGTTTTTT. This encodes CASSTGDSPTNEKLFF.

This clonotype was seen only a few times. J is TRBJ2-5 and V is TRBV6-5; D gene uncertain. The germline V and J ends were trimmed by 7 bases and 5 bases, with 20 bases remaining between them. The CDR3 contains 15 residues. The germline V gene has CDR1 MNHEY and CDR2 SVGAGI. The CDR3 loop is CASNPGRTAWETQYF. The DNA for the CDR3 is TGTGCCAGCAACCCTGGGCGGACGGCTTGGGAGACCCAGTACTTC.

This chain links TRBV10-3 with TRBJ1-5; D unresolved. This CDR3 spans 13 amino acids. Between the trimmed V and J ends, which lost 8 bases and 0 bases, there was a span of 8 bases. CDR1 and CDR2 from the germline V gene are ENHRY and SYGVKD. CDR3 region: CAIAENSNQPQHF. The CDR3 DNA follows: TGTGCCATCGCGGAGAATAGCAATCAGCCCCAGCATTTT.

V usage is TRBV20-1 and J usage is TRBJ2-7; D not resolved. Per the germline V gene, CDR1 is DFQATT and CDR2 is SNEGSKA (reference sequence). Trimming shortened V by 5 bases and J by 5 bases, and 13 bases separated the two germline ends. The length of the CDR3 is 12 residues. CDR3 in DNA: TGCAGTGCTCGACTGAAGTCTGACGAGCAGTACTTC. It specifies CSARLKSDEQYF.